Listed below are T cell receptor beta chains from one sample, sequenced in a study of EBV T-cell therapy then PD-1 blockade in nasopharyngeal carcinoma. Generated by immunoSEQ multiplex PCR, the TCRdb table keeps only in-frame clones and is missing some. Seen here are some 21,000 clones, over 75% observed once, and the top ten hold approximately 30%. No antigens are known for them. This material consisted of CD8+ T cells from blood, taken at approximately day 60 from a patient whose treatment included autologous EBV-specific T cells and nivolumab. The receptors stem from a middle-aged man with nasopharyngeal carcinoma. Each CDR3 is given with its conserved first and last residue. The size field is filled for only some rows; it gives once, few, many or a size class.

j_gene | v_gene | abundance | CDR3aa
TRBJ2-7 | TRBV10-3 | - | CAISESAQGAYEQYF
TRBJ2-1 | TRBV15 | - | CATSGAEQRSYNEQFF
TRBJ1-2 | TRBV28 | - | CASSLTGNYGYTF
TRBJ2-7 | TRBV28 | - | CATQQGGRVYEQYF
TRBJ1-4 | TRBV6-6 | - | CASSYSIEGGEKLFF
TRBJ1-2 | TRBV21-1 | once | CASSIGAGANYGYTF
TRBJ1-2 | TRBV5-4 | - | CASSARPGQLYGYTF
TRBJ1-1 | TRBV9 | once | CASSVDIVTEAFF
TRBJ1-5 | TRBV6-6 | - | CASSWTGSGNQPQHF
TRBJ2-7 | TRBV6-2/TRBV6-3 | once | CASSYSGLGYEQYF
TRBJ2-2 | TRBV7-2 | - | CASSLAYRTLNTGELFF
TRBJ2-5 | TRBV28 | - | CASSSRLGQETQYF
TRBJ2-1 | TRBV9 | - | CASSAGQGSNNEQFF
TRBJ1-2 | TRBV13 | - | CASSSGQGLGGYTF
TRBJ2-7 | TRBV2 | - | CAITKGDPYEQYF
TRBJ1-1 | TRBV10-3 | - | CAISETNRQGAGTEAFF
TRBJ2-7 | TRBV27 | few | CASSLGQASREQYF
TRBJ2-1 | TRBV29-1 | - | CSVDEGDSVDNEQFF
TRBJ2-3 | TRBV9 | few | CASSAPIGGTDTQYF
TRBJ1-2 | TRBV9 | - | CASSAEGTYGYTF
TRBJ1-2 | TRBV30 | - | CAWTSGTGGRRGYTF
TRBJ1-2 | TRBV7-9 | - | CASSLAYRDRDYGYTF
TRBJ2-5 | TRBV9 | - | CASSVDEGGQETQYF
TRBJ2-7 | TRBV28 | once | CASGWEWEQYF
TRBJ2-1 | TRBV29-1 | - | CSAVSGGVYNEQFF
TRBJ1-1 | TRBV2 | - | CASPRQLNTEAFF
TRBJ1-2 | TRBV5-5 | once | CASSLDRGYGYTF